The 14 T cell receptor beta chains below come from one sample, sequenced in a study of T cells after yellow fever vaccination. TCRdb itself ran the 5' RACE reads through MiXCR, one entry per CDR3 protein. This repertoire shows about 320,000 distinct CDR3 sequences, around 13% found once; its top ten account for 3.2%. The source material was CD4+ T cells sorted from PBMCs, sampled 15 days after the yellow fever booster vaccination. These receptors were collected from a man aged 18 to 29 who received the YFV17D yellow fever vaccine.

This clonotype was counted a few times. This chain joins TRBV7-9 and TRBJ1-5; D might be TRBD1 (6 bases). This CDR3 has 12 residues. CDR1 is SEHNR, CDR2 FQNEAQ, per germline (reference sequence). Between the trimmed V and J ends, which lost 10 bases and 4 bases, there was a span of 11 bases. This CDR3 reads CATNRDNQPQHF. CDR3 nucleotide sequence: TGTGCCACCAACAGGGATAATCAGCCCCAGCATTTT.

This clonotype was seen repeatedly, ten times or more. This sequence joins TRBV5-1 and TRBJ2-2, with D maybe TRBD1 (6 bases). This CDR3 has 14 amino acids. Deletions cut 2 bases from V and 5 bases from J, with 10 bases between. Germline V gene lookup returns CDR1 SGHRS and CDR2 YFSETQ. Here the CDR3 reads CASSLGQGTGELFF. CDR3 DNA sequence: TGCGCCAGCAGCTTAGGCCAGGGGACCGGGGAGCTGTTTTTT.

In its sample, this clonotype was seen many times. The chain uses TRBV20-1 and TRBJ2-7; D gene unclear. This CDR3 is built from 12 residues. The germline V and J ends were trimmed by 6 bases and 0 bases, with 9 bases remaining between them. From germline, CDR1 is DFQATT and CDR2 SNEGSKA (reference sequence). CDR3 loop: CSARADSYEQYF. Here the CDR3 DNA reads TGCAGTGCCCGCGCGGACTCCTACGAGCAGTACTTC.

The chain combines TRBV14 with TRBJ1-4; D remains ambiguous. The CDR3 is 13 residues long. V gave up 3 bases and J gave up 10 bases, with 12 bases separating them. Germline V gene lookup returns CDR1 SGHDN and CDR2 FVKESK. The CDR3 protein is CASSQGSGGKLFF. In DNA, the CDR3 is TGTGCCAGCAGCCAGGGATCTGGTGGAAAACTGTTTTTT. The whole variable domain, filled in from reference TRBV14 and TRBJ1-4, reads EAGVTQFPSHSVIEKGQTVTLRCDPISGHDNLYWYRRVMGKEIKFLLHFVKESKQDESGMPNNRFLAERTGGTYSTLKVQPAELEDSGVYFCASSQGSGGKLFFGSGTQLSVL.

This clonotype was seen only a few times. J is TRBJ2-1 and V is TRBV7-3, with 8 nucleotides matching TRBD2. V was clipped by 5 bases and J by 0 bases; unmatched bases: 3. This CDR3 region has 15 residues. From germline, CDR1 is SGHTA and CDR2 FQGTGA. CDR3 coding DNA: TGTGCCAGCAGCATTACTAGCGGCTCCTACAATGAGCAGTTCTTC. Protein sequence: CASSITSGSYNEQFF.

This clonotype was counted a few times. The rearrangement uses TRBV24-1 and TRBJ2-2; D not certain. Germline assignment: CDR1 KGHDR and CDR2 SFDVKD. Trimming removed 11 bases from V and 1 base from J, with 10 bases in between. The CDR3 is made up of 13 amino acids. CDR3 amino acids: CAIGDGNTGELFF. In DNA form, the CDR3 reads TGTGCCATCGGTGACGGGAACACCGGGGAGCTGTTTTTT.

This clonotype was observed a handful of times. As DNA, the CDR3 is TGTGCCACCTACGAAACGACAGGCCGAAATGAAAAACTGTTTTTT. This sequence encodes CATYETTGRNEKLFF. The rearrangement uses TRBV7-8 and TRBJ1-4; TRBD1 is a possible D gene (6 bases). Germline CDR1 is SGHVS and CDR2 is FQNEAQ. V gave up 10 bases and J gave up 5 bases, with 20 bases separating them. The CDR3 is made up of 15 amino acids. Using reference TRBV7-8 and TRBJ1-4 for the parts outside the CDR3, the full variable domain is GAGVSQSPRYKVAKRGQDVALRCDPISGHVSLFWYQQALGQGPEFLTYFQNEAQLDKSGLPSDRFFAERPEGSVSTLKIQRTQQEDSAVYLCATYETTGRNEKLFFGSGTQLSVL.

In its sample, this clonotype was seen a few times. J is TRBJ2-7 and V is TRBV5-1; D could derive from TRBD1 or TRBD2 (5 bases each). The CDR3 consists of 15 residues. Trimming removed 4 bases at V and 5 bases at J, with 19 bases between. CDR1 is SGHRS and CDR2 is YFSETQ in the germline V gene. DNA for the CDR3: TGCGCCAGCAGCCAGACCGGGGCTAGCTCGGACGAGCAGTACGTC. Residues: CASSQTGASSDEQYV.

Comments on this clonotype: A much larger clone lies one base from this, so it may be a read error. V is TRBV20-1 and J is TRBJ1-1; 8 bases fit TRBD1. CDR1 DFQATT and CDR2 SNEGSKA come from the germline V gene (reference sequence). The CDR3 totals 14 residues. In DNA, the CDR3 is TGCAGTGCTAGATCTTGGACAGGGCTGACTGGAGCTTTCTTT. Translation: CSARSWTGLTGAFF.

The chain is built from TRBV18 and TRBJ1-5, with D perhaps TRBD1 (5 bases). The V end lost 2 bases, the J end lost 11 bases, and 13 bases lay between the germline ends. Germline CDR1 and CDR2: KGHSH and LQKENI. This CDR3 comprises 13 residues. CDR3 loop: CASSPGSPGAQHF. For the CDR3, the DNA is TGTGCCAGCTCACCAGGGAGTCCGGGGGCCCAGCATTTT. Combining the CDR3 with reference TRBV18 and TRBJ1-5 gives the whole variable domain NAGVMQNPRHLVRRRGQEARLRCSPMKGHSHVYWYRQLPEEGLKFMVYLQKENIIDESGMPKERFSAEFPKEGPSILRIQQVVRGDSAAYFCASSPGSPGAQHFGDGTRLSIL.

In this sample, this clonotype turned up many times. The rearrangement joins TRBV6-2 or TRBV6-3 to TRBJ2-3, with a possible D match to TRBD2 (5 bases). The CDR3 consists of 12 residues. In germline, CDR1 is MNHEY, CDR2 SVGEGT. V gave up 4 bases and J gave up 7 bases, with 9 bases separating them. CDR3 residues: CASSSRVHTQYF. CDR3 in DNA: TGTGCCAGCAGTTCGAGGGTCCATACGCAGTATTTT.

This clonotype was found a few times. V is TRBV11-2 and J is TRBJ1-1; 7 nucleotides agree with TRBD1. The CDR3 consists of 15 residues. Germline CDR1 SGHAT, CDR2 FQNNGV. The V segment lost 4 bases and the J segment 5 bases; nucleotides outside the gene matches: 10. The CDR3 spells CASSYIYRGLTEAFF. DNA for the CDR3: TGTGCCAGCAGCTATATATACAGGGGATTGACTGAAGCTTTCTTT.

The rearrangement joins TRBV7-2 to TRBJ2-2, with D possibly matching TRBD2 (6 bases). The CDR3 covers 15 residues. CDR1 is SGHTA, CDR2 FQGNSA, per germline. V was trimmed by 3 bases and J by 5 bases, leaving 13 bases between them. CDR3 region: CASSFGGRVTGELFF. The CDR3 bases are TGTGCCAGCAGCTTCGGGGGAAGGGTAACCGGGGAGCTGTTTTTT.

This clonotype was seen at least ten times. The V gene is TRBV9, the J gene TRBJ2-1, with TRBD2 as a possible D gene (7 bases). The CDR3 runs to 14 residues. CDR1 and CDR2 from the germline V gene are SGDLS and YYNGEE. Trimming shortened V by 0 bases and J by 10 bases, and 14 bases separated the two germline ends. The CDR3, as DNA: TGTGCCAGCAGCGTAGCGGGGGGCTCGGAAGAGCAGTTCTTC. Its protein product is CASSVAGGSEEQFF.